The clone carrying this T cell receptor beta chain was counted a few times. What it binds is not known. Amplification used 60 Vbeta primers and 13 Jbeta primers. Sequenced by immunoSEQ multiplex PCR; TCRdb stores in-frame clones only, minus some. Of around 60,000 clones detected, about 80% appear once; the ten largest clones hold roughly half. This sample is drawn from a study of cytomegalovirus exposure and HLA in healthy donors. At the level of the study: Early release data held 85 million or so unique TCRs from HLA-typed donors. Study-wide results and limits: Most likely, a cluster of highly shared sequence variants arose as a sequencing artifact. In a later analysis, V- and J-gene trimming of beta chains associated with a DCLRE1C missense variant, replicated independently.

Germline V gene data show CDR1 as MNHEY and CDR2 as SMNVEV (reference sequence). Trimming removed 0 bases at V and 2 bases at J, with 8 bases between. The CDR3 totals 16 residues. The clonotype originates from a man aged 50 or older in good health and CMV-seropositive. Sequencing was carried out using PBMCs. This chain joins TRBV27 and TRBJ1-6; no reliable D call. The CDR3 coding sequence is TGTGCCAGCAGTTTATCGCGGGGAACCTATAATTCACCCCTCCACTTT. It encodes CASSLSRGTYNSPLHF.